The rows below give T cell receptor beta chains drawn from one sample of a study of T cells after yellow fever vaccination. TCRdb ran MiXCR on the 5' RACE reads and lists one entry per CDR3 protein. The sample has about 320,000 distinct CDR3 sequences, approximately 4.3% seen once. Sequencing was performed on PBMCs, taken 15 days after the yellow fever booster vaccination. Receptors were obtained from a man aged 18-30 years who received the YFV17D yellow fever vaccine. CDR3s include the opening cysteine and the closing phenylalanine or tryptophan. D genes are given only for firm matches. Clone size is stated in some rows and not others, as once, few, many or a class when expanded.

clone_size: many; d_call: .; j_call: TRBJ2-5; v_call: TRBV28; cdr3_length: 12; cdr3_nt: TGTGCCAGCAGAGGACAGAGGGAGACCCAGTACTTC; cdr3_aa: CASRGQRETQYF
clone_size: many; d_call: .; j_call: TRBJ1-2; v_call: TRBV6-6; cdr3_length: 12; cdr3_nt: TGTGCCAGCGAACAGTGGAACTATGGCTACACCTTC; cdr3_aa: CASEQWNYGYTF
clone_size: .; d_call: TRBD1; j_call: TRBJ2-3; v_call: TRBV4-1; cdr3_length: 15; cdr3_nt: TGCGCCAGCAGCCAAGAAGGGACAGGGTCAGATACGCAGTATTTT; cdr3_aa: CASSQEGTGSDTQYF
clone_size: many; d_call: .; j_call: TRBJ2-1; v_call: TRBV12-3/TRBV12-4; cdr3_length: 14; cdr3_nt: TGTGCCAGCAGTTTTGGGGTTCTATTCAATGAGCAGTTCTTC; cdr3_aa: CASSFGVLFNEQFF
clone_size: few; d_call: .; j_call: TRBJ2-2; v_call: TRBV27; cdr3_length: 14; cdr3_nt: TGTGCCAGCTCAGGGAACCGGGGCACCGGGGAGCTGTTTTTT; cdr3_aa: CASSGNRGTGELFF
clone_size: .; d_call: .; j_call: TRBJ1-1; v_call: TRBV19; cdr3_length: 14; cdr3_nt: TGTGCCAGTCCGCTCCCGAGATTGAACACTGAAGCTTTCTTT; cdr3_aa: CASPLPRLNTEAFF
clone_size: .; d_call: .; j_call: TRBJ2-3; v_call: TRBV12-3/TRBV12-4; cdr3_length: 15; cdr3_nt: TGTGCCAGCAGTTTGACCCCAATAAGCACAGATACGCAGTATTTT; cdr3_aa: CASSLTPISTDTQYF
clone_size: many; d_call: TRBD1; j_call: TRBJ1-2; v_call: TRBV7-2; cdr3_length: 11; cdr3_nt: TGTGCCAGCAGTCAGGGGGGAGGCTACACCTTC; cdr3_aa: CASSQGGGYTF
clone_size: many; d_call: .; j_call: TRBJ2-5; v_call: TRBV20-1; cdr3_length: 16; cdr3_nt: TGCAGTGCTGGAGACCCTTTGAGGGGGGCAAAAGAGACCCAGTACTTC; cdr3_aa: CSAGDPLRGAKETQYF
clone_size: many; d_call: .; j_call: TRBJ1-2; v_call: TRBV12-3/TRBV12-4; cdr3_length: 13; cdr3_nt: TGTGCCAGCGGGCGGGAGGCTAACTATGGCTACACCTTC; cdr3_aa: CASGREANYGYTF
clone_size: .; d_call: TRBD1; j_call: TRBJ2-1; v_call: TRBV4-3; cdr3_length: 14; cdr3_nt: TGCGCCAGCAGCCCCTGGACAGGTTACAATGAGCAGTTCTTC; cdr3_aa: CASSPWTGYNEQFF
clone_size: many; d_call: TRBD1; j_call: TRBJ1-2; v_call: TRBV3-1; cdr3_length: 15; cdr3_nt: TGTGCCAGCAGCAAATGGGACAGTCCGGACTATGGCTACACCTTC; cdr3_aa: CASSKWDSPDYGYTF
clone_size: many; d_call: .; j_call: TRBJ2-4; v_call: TRBV12-3/TRBV12-4; cdr3_length: 11; cdr3_nt: TGTGCCAGCAGTTTGGGGGGTGATCAGTACTTC; cdr3_aa: CASSLGGDQYF
clone_size: .; d_call: .; j_call: TRBJ2-6; v_call: TRBV5-1; cdr3_length: 16; cdr3_nt: TGCGCCAGCAGCTTGCGCGCCTCGTCTGGGGCCAACGTCCTGACTTTC; cdr3_aa: CASSLRASSGANVLTF
clone_size: many; d_call: .; j_call: TRBJ1-3; v_call: TRBV5-1; cdr3_length: 14; cdr3_nt: TGCGCCAGCAGCTTGGAGGCAGCTGGAAACACCATATATTTT; cdr3_aa: CASSLEAAGNTIYF
clone_size: many; d_call: TRBD2; j_call: TRBJ2-2; v_call: TRBV20-1; cdr3_length: 12; cdr3_nt: TGCAGTGCTCGGCTAGCGGGCGGGGAGCTGTTTTTT; cdr3_aa: CSARLAGGELFF
clone_size: few; d_call: TRBD1; j_call: TRBJ1-5; v_call: TRBV6-2/TRBV6-3; cdr3_length: 16; cdr3_nt: TGTGCCAGCAGTTACCCCCGGGACAGGGGGGATCAGCCCCAGCATTTT; cdr3_aa: CASSYPRDRGDQPQHF
clone_size: many; d_call: TRBD2; j_call: TRBJ2-1; v_call: TRBV20-1; cdr3_length: 16; cdr3_nt: TGCAGTGCTACCCCGACTAGCGGGGGGACCGGGAATGAGCAGTTCTTC; cdr3_aa: CSATPTSGGTGNEQFF
clone_size: many; d_call: .; j_call: TRBJ1-1; v_call: TRBV20-1; cdr3_length: 14; cdr3_nt: TGCAGTACGGGGCCCCCAGGGTGGGACACTGAAGCTTTCTTT; cdr3_aa: CSTGPPGWDTEAFF
clone_size: few; d_call: .; j_call: TRBJ1-2; v_call: TRBV7-9; cdr3_length: 14; cdr3_nt: TGTGCCAGCAACAGACCCGGGGAGGGGTATGGCTACACCTTC; cdr3_aa: CASNRPGEGYGYTF
clone_size: many; d_call: .; j_call: TRBJ2-3; v_call: TRBV7-6; cdr3_length: 12; cdr3_nt: TGTGCCAGCAGCCGAAAAGCGGGTACGCAGTATTTT; cdr3_aa: CASSRKAGTQYF
clone_size: .; d_call: .; j_call: TRBJ2-1; v_call: TRBV7-9; cdr3_length: 16; cdr3_nt: TGTGCCAGCAGCTTCCCGCAGGGCCGCCCGGACAATGAGCAGTTCTTC; cdr3_aa: CASSFPQGRPDNEQFF
clone_size: many; d_call: TRBD2; j_call: TRBJ2-3; v_call: TRBV6-2/TRBV6-3; cdr3_length: 15; cdr3_nt: TGTGCCAGCGGCCTGTTAGCGGGAAGCACAGATACGCAGTATTTT; cdr3_aa: CASGLLAGSTDTQYF
clone_size: many; d_call: .; j_call: TRBJ2-1; v_call: TRBV6-1; cdr3_length: 15; cdr3_nt: TGTGCCAGCAGGGTCCTAGTACTACCCTACAATGAGCAGTTCTTC; cdr3_aa: CASRVLVLPYNEQFF